The TCR beta chain described here comes from a study of a mutant IDH1 vaccine in newly diagnosed glioma. Study summary: Vaccination began 4-6 weeks post radiotherapy alone, or with temozolomide cycles.

Clones were sequenced by immunoSEQ multiplex PCR, and TCRdb holds only the in-frame ones, with some missing. Among about 64,000 clones listed, around 84% were seen once. V was cut by 0 bases and J by 6 bases, with 12 bases left in between. Looked up from germline, CDR1 is LGHNA and CDR2 is YNFKEQ. The CDR3 contains 15 residues. Time point given: week 11, during vaccination. One vaccine dose held 300 ug of mutant IDH1 20-mer peptide and came with topical imiquimod. In every donor, the tumor was a new WHO grade 3 or 4 IDH1-mutant, ATRX-lost astrocytoma. This clone has only one observation. Its antigen is undetermined.

This TCR came from a woman aged 45-59 years with glioma. The genes are TRBV4-2 and TRBJ1-5; tentatively, D is TRBD1 (5 bases). The sample in question was PBMCs, obtained from a glioma patient whose treatment included an IDH1 peptide vaccine. CDR3 residues: CASSQDGGKSQPQHF. The CDR3 DNA is TGTGCCAGCAGCCAAGATGGGGGTAAGAGTCAGCCCCAGCATTTT.